This TCR beta chain is from a study of T cell changes during pregnancy in multiple sclerosis. The germline V gene encodes CDR1 SGHRS and CDR2 YFSETQ. V was trimmed by 2 bases and J by 6 bases, leaving 18 bases between them. The CDR3 spans 15 residues. Only in-frame clones appear in the TCRdb table, and some are missing; sequencing was by immunoSEQ multiplex PCR. Here the sample spans fewer than 90,000 clones, around 94% being singletons. The TCR originated in a female donor with multiple sclerosis, enrolled in a pregnancy study. This chain joins TRBV5-1 and TRBJ2-7, with D possibly TRBD1 on 8 matching bases. Sequencing used peripheral blood, obtained in the third trimester of pregnancy. CDR3: CASSFRTGRAAEQYF. CDR3 DNA: TGCGCCAGCAGCTTCCGGACAGGGAGGGCGGCCGAGCAGTACTTC.